The clone carrying this T cell receptor beta chain was picked up a small number of times. Its antigen is still unknown. The sample comes from a study of T cells after yellow fever vaccination. Study information: Preparing low-cell-number fractions relied on SMART-Seq v4 Ultra Low Input. Findings and caveats of the study: Any FACS-sorted repertoire could hold abundant clonotypes that contaminate it from the bulk population. A minor fraction of clonotypes spanned both CD4 and CD8 compartments. Compared with primary, the secondary response was weaker and peaked at day 5, not 15.

TCRdb used MiXCR to reprocess the 5' RACE reads, holding one entry per CDR3 protein. The profile covers some 120,000 distinct CDR3 sequences, with 7.5% to 9.5% appearing a single time and about 25% taken by the ten largest. The starting material was CD8+ T cells sorted from PBMCs, obtained 45 days after the yellow fever booster vaccination. The clonotype was recovered from a man under 40 who received the YFV17D yellow fever vaccine.

CDR3 protein: CASSYNSGTKDEQYF. CDR3 DNA: TGTGCCAGCAGTTATAACTCCGGGACAAAAGACGAGCAGTACTTC. The chain recombines TRBV27 with TRBJ2-7; D is possibly TRBD1 (6 bases). V was shortened by 4 bases and J by 5 bases, with 18 bases between the two germline ends. This CDR3 spans 15 amino acids. In germline, CDR1 is MNHEY, CDR2 SMNVEV (reference sequence).